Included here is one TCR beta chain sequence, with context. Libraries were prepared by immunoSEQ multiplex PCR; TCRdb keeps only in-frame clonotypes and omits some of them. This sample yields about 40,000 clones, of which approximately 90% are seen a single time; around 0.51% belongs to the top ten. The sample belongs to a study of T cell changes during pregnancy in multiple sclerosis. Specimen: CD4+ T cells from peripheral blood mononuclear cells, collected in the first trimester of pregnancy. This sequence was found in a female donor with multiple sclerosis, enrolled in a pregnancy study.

In DNA form, the CDR3 reads TGTGCCAGCAGCTCAGGCGGGGGTAGCCAAGGGCAAGAGACCCAGTACTTC. As protein: CASSSGGGSQGQETQYF. The chain joins TRBV7-2 to TRBJ2-5, with 7 nucleotides matching TRBD2. With 4 bases clipped from V and 2 bases from J, the junction kept 13 bases outside the gene matches. Germline loops: CDR1 SGHTA, CDR2 FQGNSA. The CDR3 is 17 amino acids.